This passage covers 25 T cell receptor beta chains from one sample sequenced in a study of T cell responses to AZD1222 COVID-19 vaccine. Some clones are missing from TCRdb's copy, which holds only in-frame ones; the method was immunoSEQ multiplex PCR. The sample has about 93,000 clones; approximately 86% are singletons. The sample here was peripheral blood, taken on day 0 of AZD1222 vaccination. All receptors derive from an adult in good health.

This clone was counted once. The rearrangement links TRBV6-2 or TRBV6-3 to TRBJ2-7; 10 bases match TRBD1. Germline-derived CDR1 and CDR2 are MNHEY and SVGEGT. Trimming at V came to 4 bases and at J to 3 bases, leaving 12 bases not matched to a gene. The CDR3 covers 17 residues. CDR3 protein: CASSSPPSTGGSYEQYF. The CDR3 DNA reads as TGTGCCAGCAGTTCACCTCCCTCGACAGGGGGCAGCTACGAGCAGTACTTC.

The J gene is TRBJ1-5, the V gene TRBV7-2; no reliable D call. This CDR3 has 14 amino acids. The germline V gene encodes CDR1 SGHTA and CDR2 FQGNSA. V was pared by 6 bases and J by 6 bases, with 15 bases between. The CDR3 DNA reads TGTGCCAGCAGTCCCGTGGCAGCCCCTCAGCCCCAGCATTTT. Its translation is CASSPVAAPQPQHF.

The CDR3, as DNA: TGTGCCAGCAGCTTAGGGGACTTCACCTTCTACGAGCAGTACTTC. The encoded protein is CASSLGDFTFYEQYF. V gene TRBV7-8 combines with J gene TRBJ2-7, with D possibly matching TRBD2 (6 bases). In germline, CDR1 is SGHVS, CDR2 FQNEAQ. CDR3 length equals 15 residues. V was pared by 1 base and J by 3 bases, with 13 bases between. Looking up the rest from reference TRBV7-8 and TRBJ2-7 gives the full variable domain: GAGVSQSPRYKVAKRGQDVALRCDPISGHVSLFWYQQALGQGPEFLTYFQNEAQLDKSGLPSDRFFAERPEGSVSTLKIQRTQQEDSAVYLCASSLGDFTFYEQYFGPGTRLTVT.

The V gene is TRBV3-1 (or the pseudogene TRBV3-2), the J gene TRBJ1-2; maybe TRBD1 (5 bases). Germline assignment: CDR1 LGHDT and CDR2 YNNKEL (reference sequence). V dropped 5 bases and J dropped 8 bases, with 15 bases sitting between them. The CDR3 is 13 amino acids. CDR3 coding DNA: TGTGCCAGCAGCGACCAGGGACTTCCAGGCTACACCTTC. This encodes CASSDQGLPGYTF.

The chain is built from TRBV6-5 and TRBJ1-5, with D perhaps TRBD1 (6 bases). V gave up 6 bases and J gave up 5 bases, with 14 bases separating them. CDR3 length: 14 residues. The germline CDR1 and CDR2 sequences are MNHEY and SVGAGI. CDR3 nucleotide sequence: TGTGCCAGCAGGCGGACAGAAGCTTATCAGCCCCAGCATTTT. Encoded protein: CASRRTEAYQPQHF.

The chain combines TRBV27 with TRBJ1-6; weak D call: TRBD1 (5 bases). The V gene lost 2 bases and the J gene lost 7 bases, with 12 bases spanning the gap. Looked up from germline, CDR1 is MNHEY and CDR2 is SMNVEV (reference sequence). The CDR3 covers 15 residues. The CDR3, as DNA: TGTGCCAGCAGTTTAGACTGGGGGTCAAATTCACCCCTCCACTTT. Encoded protein: CASSLDWGSNSPLHF.

The rearrangement joins TRBV21-1 to TRBJ1-6. TRBV21-1 is annotated as a pseudogene. CDR3 length: 14 residues. CDR3 protein: CASKLGSGNSPLHF. The CDR3 coding sequence is TGTGCCAGCAAACTGGGGTCAGGAAATTCACCCCTCCACTTT.

CDR3: CASRGGEGYTF. Here the CDR3 DNA reads TGTGCCAGCAGAGGGGGGGAAGGCTACACCTTC. This chain joins TRBV6-5 and TRBJ1-2; tentative D call: TRBD1 (6 bases). Germline CDR1 MNHEY, CDR2 SVGAGI. The CDR3 totals 11 residues. With 6 bases removed from V and 8 bases from J, the gap between germline ends came to 10 bases.

The rearrangement joins TRBV5-4 to TRBJ2-7; the match to TRBD2 covers 9 bases. Trimming removed 3 bases from V and 5 bases from J; junction bases left unmatched: 15. Germline CDR1 reads SGHNT; CDR2 reads YYREEE (reference sequence). The CDR3 is made up of 17 amino acids. CDR3 residues: CASSSDLSGGKEDEQYF. In DNA form, the CDR3 reads TGTGCCAGCAGCTCCGACCTTAGCGGGGGAAAAGAGGACGAGCAGTACTTC.

There are many counts of this clone. The J gene is TRBJ1-5, the V gene TRBV9, with 9 positions matching TRBD1. With 4 bases clipped from V and 9 bases from J, the junction kept 14 bases outside the gene matches. The CDR3 has 16 amino acids. The germline V gene encodes CDR1 SGDLS and CDR2 YYNGEE. The CDR3 loop is CASSPAGQGFEGPQHF. The CDR3 DNA follows: TGTGCCAGCAGCCCGGCGGGACAGGGATTCGAGGGGCCCCAGCATTTT.

J is TRBJ1-3 and V is TRBV9; TRBD1 is a possible D gene (5 bases). V shed 4 bases and J shed 2 bases, with 13 bases lying between them. Germline V gene lookup returns CDR1 SGDLS and CDR2 YYNGEE. The CDR3 runs to 15 residues. The CDR3 loop reads CASSPGGTAGNTIYF. CDR3 bases: TGTGCCAGCAGCCCAGGAGGGACCGCTGGAAACACCATATATTTT.

The chain couples TRBV19 to TRBJ1-6, with a weak D call TRBD1 (5 bases). CDR3 length: 16 residues. Deletions cut 0 bases from V and 5 bases from J, with 11 bases between. Germline CDR1 and CDR2: LNHDA and SQIVND (reference sequence). This CDR3 reads CASSIEPGMNNSPLHF. The CDR3 DNA is TGTGCCAGTAGTATAGAACCAGGGATGAATAATTCACCCCTCCACTTT.

This sequence joins TRBV10-2 and TRBJ1-1; no clear D gene. Trimming cost V 9 bases and J 1 base, with 9 bases left between them. CDR1 and CDR2 from the germline V gene are WSHSY and SAAADI. The CDR3 totals 12 residues. This CDR3 is CASSVENTEAFF. In DNA, the CDR3 is TGCGCCAGTTCTGTGGAGAACACTGAAGCTTTCTTT.

Only a few counts were recorded for this clone. The rearrangement links TRBV28 to TRBJ1-2; TRBD1 aligns across 8 bases. The CDR3 consists of 14 residues. Germline V lookup: CDR1 MDHEN, CDR2 SYDVKM. V was pared by 1 base and J by 8 bases, with 6 bases of the junction left unmatched. This CDR3 reads CASSLSLDRGGYTF. The CDR3 nucleotides read TGTGCCAGCAGTTTATCCCTTGACAGGGGAGGCTACACCTTC.

The gene calls are TRBV6-5 and TRBJ1-4, with D uncertain. This CDR3 has 14 residues. The germline CDR1 and CDR2 sequences are MNHEY and SVGAGI. Trimming left V 8 bases short and J 3 bases short, with 13 bases between. CDR3 region: CASYGVGSNEKLFF. DNA for the CDR3: TGTGCCAGCTACGGGGTTGGCTCTAATGAAAAACTGTTTTTT.

The chain couples TRBV2 to TRBJ2-6; D ambiguous. CDR1 and CDR2 (germline): SNHLY, FYNNEI. CDR3 length: 15 residues. The germline V and J ends were trimmed by 5 bases and 2 bases, with 10 bases remaining between them. In nucleotides, the CDR3 is TGTGCCAGCAGTACGGAACAGACTGGGGCCAACGTCCTGACTTTC. Amino acids: CASSTEQTGANVLTF.

This clone has more than one count but fewer than ten. The V and J genes are TRBV6-6 and TRBJ1-1; D is ambiguous. The CDR3 has 14 amino acids. Germline V gives CDR1 MNHNY, CDR2 SVGAGI (reference sequence). The V and J ends lost 6 bases and 1 base respectively, with 12 bases between them. The CDR3 protein is CASSTSDRNTEAFF. As DNA, the CDR3 is TGTGCCAGCAGCACCTCGGACCGGAACACTGAAGCTTTCTTT.

The chain has TRBV4-2 and TRBJ2-7; the match to TRBD2 covers 9 bases. The CDR3 sequence is 15 residues long. Germline CDR1 reads LGHNA; CDR2 reads YNFKEQ. The V segment lost 5 bases and the J segment 3 bases; nucleotides outside the gene matches: 8. CDR3: CASSSGLATLYEQYF. CDR3 nucleotide sequence: TGTGCCAGCAGCTCAGGACTAGCGACCCTCTACGAGCAGTACTTC.

The CDR3 nucleotides are TGTGCCAGCAGCCAAGAAAGGGTACAGGGCCTCTATGGCTACACCTTC. It codes for CASSQERVQGLYGYTF. The chain combines TRBV3-1 (or the pseudogene TRBV3-2) with TRBJ1-2; TRBD1 might be the D (6 bases). Germline CDR1 reads LGHDT; CDR2 reads YNNKEL (reference sequence). This CDR3 contains 16 residues. V was trimmed by 0 bases and J by 4 bases, leaving 15 bases between them.

The chain is built from TRBV7-8 and TRBJ2-1, with D hard to call. This CDR3 comprises 18 residues. The V gene lost 1 base and the J gene lost 0 bases, with 16 bases spanning the gap. Germline V gives CDR1 SGHVS, CDR2 FQNEAQ. The CDR3, as DNA: TGTGCCAGCAGCTTAGGTTTGTACAGAGAAAGCTCCTACAATGAGCAGTTCTTC. As protein: CASSLGLYRESSYNEQFF.

This clone came up a few times. The J gene is TRBJ2-7, the V gene TRBV10-3, with TRBD1 identical over 9 bases. The J segment lost 1 base and the V segment lost 3 bases, leaving 7 bases of the junction unmatched. Per germline, CDR1 ENHRY and CDR2 SYGVKD. The CDR3 runs 16 residues. The CDR3 protein is CAISDPPGTGSYEQYF. CDR3 nucleotides: TGTGCCATCAGTGATCCACCCGGGACAGGGTCCTACGAGCAGTACTTC.

The genes are TRBV18 and TRBJ1-2; 7 nucleotides agree with TRBD1. The germline V gene encodes CDR1 KGHSH and CDR2 LQKENI. This CDR3 has 16 residues. V lost 4 bases, J lost 2 bases, and 10 bases stayed unmatched. This chain's CDR3 is CASSQNRGGGNYGYTF. The DNA for the CDR3 is TGTGCCAGCTCACAGAACAGGGGCGGTGGGAACTATGGCTACACCTTC.

This clone occurred a few times. The chain recombines TRBV24-1 with TRBJ2-7, with 9 nucleotides matching TRBD1. The ends lost 3 bases at V and 3 bases at J; junction bases unmatched: 11. The germline V gene has CDR1 KGHDR and CDR2 SFDVKD. There are 17 residues in the CDR3. The CDR3 coding sequence is TGTGCCACCAGTGATCGGGGCGCCGGGACAGGGTTCTACGAGCAGTACTTC. This gives the protein CATSDRGAGTGFYEQYF.

The J gene is TRBJ2-7, the V gene TRBV5-1, with D tentatively TRBD2 (6 bases). Germline V CDR1 and CDR2: SGHRS, YFSETQ. Trimming removed 5 bases at V and 1 base at J, with 16 bases between. The CDR3 is made up of 15 amino acids. This CDR3 is CASSREGGLSYEQYF. The CDR3 bases are TGCGCCAGCAGTAGAGAGGGAGGATTGTCCTACGAGCAGTACTTC.

V and J are TRBV11-3 and TRBJ2-1; D not certain. The CDR3 covers 12 residues. Germline values: CDR1 SGHNT, CDR2 YENEEA. Trimming removed 5 bases from V and 4 bases from J, with 6 bases in between. The CDR3 DNA is TGTGCCAGCAGCGTAGGGTACAATGAGCAGTTCTTC. The encoded protein is CASSVGYNEQFF.